The sequence of this TCR beta chain was determined in a study of T cells in Graves' hyperthyroidism and ophthalmopathy. Overall study findings and caveats: Stable hyperthyroidism and ophthalmopathy were separated using 13 V-J signatures. Blood also contained most expanded thyroid clonotypes above 0.001. In validation, the model predicted ophthalmopathy. These predictions came a median roughly seven months before onset.

Per the germline V gene, CDR1 is SGHRS and CDR2 is YFSETQ. This CDR3 is built from 17 residues. The ends lost 1 base at V and 4 bases at J; junction bases unmatched: 10. Amplification yielded TCR beta CDR3 regions, with RNA transcripts as the source. A first-round RT-PCR of the TCR CDR3 used the HTBI primer set. TCRdb reanalysed the multiplex PCR reads using MiXCR and keeps one entry per CDR3 protein. This table holds more than 650,000 distinct CDR3 sequences, approximately 15% found once. This clonotype showed up many times. Its antigen is unidentified. Sequencing was carried out using blood. The receptor was isolated from a woman younger than 30 with Graves' hyperthyroidism. The chain is built from TRBV5-1 and TRBJ2-7; TRBD2 matches at 11 bases. Written as DNA, the CDR3 is TGCGCCAGCAGCTTGTCGCCCGGCGGGACTAGCGGATACGAGCAGTACTTC. Its protein is CASSLSPGGTSGYEQYF.